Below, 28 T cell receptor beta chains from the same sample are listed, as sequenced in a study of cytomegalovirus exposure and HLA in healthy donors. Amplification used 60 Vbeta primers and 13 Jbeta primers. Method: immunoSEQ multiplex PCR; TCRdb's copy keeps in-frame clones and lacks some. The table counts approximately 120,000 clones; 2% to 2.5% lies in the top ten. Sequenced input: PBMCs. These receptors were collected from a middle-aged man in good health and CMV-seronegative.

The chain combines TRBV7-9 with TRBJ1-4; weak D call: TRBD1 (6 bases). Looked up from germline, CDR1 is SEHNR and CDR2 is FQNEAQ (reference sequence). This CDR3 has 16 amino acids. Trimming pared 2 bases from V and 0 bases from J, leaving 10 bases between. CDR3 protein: CASSLSRTATNEKLFF. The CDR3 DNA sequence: TGTGCCAGCAGCTTATCTCGGACAGCAACTAATGAAAAACTGTTTTTT. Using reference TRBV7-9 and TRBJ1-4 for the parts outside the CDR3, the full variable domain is DTGVSQNPRHKITKRGQNVTFRCDPISEHNRLYWYRQTLGQGPEFLTYFQNEAQLEKSRLLSDRFSAERPKGSFSTLEIQRTEQGDSAMYLCASSLSRTATNEKLFFGSGTQLSVL.

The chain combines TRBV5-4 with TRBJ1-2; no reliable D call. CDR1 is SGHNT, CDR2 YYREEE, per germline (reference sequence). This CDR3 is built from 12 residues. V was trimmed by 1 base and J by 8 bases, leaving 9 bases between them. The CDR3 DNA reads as TGTGCCAGCAGCTTGCGAGGCAGCGGCTACACCTTC. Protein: CASSLRGSGYTF. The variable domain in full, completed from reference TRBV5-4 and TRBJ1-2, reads ETGVTQSPTHLIKTRGQQVTLRCSSQSGHNTVSWYQQALGQGPQFIFQYYREEENGRGNFPPRFSGLQFPNYSSELNVNALELDDSALYLCASSLRGSGYTFGSGTRLTVV.

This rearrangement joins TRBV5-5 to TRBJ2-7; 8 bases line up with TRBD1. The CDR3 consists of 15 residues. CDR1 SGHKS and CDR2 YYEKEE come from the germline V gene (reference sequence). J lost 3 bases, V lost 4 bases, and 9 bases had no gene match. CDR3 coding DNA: TGTGCCAGCAGCCCCGGGACAGGCGAGAACTACGAGCAGTACTTC. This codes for CASSPGTGENYEQYF.

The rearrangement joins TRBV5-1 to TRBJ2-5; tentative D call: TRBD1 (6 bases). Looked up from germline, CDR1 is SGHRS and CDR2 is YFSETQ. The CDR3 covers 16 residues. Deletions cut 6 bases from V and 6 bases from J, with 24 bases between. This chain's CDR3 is CASIKNPLTGIKTQYF. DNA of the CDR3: TGCGCCAGCATCAAAAATCCATTAACAGGGATTAAGACCCAGTACTTC.

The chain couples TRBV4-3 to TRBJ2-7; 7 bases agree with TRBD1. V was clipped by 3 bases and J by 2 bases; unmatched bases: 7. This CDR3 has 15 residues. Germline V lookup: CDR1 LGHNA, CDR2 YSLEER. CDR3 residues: CASSQDRDRPYEQYF. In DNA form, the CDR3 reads TGCGCCAGCAGCCAGGACCGGGACAGACCCTACGAGCAGTACTTC.

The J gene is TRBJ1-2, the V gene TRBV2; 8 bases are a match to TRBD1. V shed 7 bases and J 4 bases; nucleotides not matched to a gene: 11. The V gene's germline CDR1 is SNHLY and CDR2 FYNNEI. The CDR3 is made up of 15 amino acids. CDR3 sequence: CASTADRGQGYGYTF. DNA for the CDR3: TGTGCCAGCACCGCTGACAGGGGCCAAGGCTATGGCTACACCTTC.

CDR3 nucleotide sequence: TGTGCCAGCAGCTTAGGCTCCCTCGGCCAGGGGGCGAAAGGCTACACCTTC. Translated, it gives CASSLGSLGQGAKGYTF. The chain joins TRBV7-9 to TRBJ1-2; TRBD1 agrees at 8 bases. The CDR3 extends over 17 amino acids. Unmatched junction bases numbered 15, after V lost 1 base and J lost 8 bases. Germline V lookup: CDR1 SEHNR, CDR2 FQNEAQ (reference sequence).

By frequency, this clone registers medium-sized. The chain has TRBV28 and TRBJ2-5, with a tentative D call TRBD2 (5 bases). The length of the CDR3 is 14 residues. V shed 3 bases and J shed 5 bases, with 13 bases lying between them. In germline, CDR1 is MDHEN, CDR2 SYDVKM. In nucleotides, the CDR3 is TGTGCCAGCAGTTTCATCGGGGTAGGGGAGACCCAGTACTTC. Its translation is CASSFIGVGETQYF.

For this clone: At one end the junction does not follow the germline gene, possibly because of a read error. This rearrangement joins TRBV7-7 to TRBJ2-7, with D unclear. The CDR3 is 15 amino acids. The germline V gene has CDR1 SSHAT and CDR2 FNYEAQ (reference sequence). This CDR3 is CASSLVLAPDYEQYF. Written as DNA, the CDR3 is TGTGCTAGCAGCTTGGTCCTGGCACCAGATTACGAGCAGTACTTC.

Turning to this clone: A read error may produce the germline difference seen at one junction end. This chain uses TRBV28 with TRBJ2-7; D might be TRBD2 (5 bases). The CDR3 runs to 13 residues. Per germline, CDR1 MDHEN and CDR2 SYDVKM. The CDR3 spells CASSLSRFGDYSF. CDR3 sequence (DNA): TGTGCCAGCAGTTTAAGTCGTTTTGGCGACTACAGCTTC. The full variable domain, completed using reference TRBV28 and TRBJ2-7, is DVKVTQSSRYLVKRTGEKVFLECVQDMDHENMFWYRQDPGLGLRLIYFSYDVKMKEKGDIPEGYSVSREKKERFSLILESASTNQTSMYLCASSLSRFGDYSFGPGTRLTVT.

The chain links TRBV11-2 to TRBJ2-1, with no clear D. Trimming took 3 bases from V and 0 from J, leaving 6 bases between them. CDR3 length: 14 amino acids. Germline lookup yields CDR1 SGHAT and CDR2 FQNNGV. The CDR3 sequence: CASSFASSYNEQFF. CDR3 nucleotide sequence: TGTGCCAGCAGCTTTGCTAGCTCCTACAATGAGCAGTTCTTC. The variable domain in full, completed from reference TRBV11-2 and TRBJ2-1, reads EAGVAQSPRYKIIEKRQSVAFWCNPISGHATLYWYQQILGQGPKLLIQFQNNGVVDDSQLPKDRFSAERLKGVDSTLKIQPAKLEDSAVYLCASSFASSYNEQFFGPGTRLTVL.

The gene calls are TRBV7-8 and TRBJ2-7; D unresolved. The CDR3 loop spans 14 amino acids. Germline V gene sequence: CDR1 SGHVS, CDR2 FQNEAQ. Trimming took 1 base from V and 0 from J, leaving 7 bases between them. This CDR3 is CASSLEWSSYEQYF. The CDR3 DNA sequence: TGTGCCAGCAGCTTAGAGTGGAGCTCCTACGAGCAGTACTTC.

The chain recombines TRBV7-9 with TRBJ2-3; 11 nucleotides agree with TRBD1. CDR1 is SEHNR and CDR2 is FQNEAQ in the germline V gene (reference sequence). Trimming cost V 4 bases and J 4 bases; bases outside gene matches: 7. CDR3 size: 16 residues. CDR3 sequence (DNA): TGTGCCAGCAGCTCGACCGGGACAGGGGGTCCAGATACGCAGTATTTT. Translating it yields CASSSTGTGGPDTQYF.

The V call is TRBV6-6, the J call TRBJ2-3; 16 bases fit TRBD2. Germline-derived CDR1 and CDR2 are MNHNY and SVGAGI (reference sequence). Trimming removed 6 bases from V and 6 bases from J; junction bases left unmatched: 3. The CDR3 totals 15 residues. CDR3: CASRPGLAGGDTQYF. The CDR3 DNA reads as TGTGCCAGCAGGCCGGGACTAGCGGGAGGGGATACGCAGTATTTT.

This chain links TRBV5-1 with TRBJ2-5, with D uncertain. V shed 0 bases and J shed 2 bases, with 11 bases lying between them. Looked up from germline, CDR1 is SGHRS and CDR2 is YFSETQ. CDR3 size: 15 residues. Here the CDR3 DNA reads TGCGCCAGCAGCTTGGAGGTCCAGGTACAAGAGACCCAGTACTTC. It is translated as CASSLEVQVQETQYF.

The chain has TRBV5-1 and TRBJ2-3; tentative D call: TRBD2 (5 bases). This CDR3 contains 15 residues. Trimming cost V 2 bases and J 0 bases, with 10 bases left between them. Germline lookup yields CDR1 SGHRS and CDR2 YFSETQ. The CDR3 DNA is TGCGCCAGCAGCTTTGGAGGTACTAGCACAGATACGCAGTATTTT. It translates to CASSFGGTSTDTQYF.

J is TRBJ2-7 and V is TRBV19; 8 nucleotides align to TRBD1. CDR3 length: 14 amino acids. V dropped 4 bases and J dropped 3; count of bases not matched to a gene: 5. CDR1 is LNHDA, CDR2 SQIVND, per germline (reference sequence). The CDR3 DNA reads TGTGCCAGTAGTACCCGGGACAGGTACTACGAGCAGTACTTC. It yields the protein CASSTRDRYYEQYF.

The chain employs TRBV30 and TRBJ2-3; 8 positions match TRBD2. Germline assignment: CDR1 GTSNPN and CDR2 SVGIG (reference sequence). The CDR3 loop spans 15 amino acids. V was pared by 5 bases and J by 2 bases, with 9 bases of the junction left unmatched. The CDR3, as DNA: TGTGCCTGGGCCGGCGGGAGGAGGGTCACAGATACGCAGTATTTT. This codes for CAWAGGRRVTDTQYF.

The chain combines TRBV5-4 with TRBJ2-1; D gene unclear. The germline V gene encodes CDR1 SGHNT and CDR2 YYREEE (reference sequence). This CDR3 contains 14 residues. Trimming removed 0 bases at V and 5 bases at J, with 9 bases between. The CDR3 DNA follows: TGTGCCAGCAGCTTGGCGTCGGTCCACAATGAGCAGTTCTTC. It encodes CASSLASVHNEQFF.

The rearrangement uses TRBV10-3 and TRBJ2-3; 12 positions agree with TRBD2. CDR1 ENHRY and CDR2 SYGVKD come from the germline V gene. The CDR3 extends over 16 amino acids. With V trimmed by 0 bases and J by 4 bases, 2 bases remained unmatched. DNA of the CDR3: TGTGCCATCAGTGAGTCTGCTAGCGGGAGGGCAGATACGCAGTATTTT. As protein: CAISESASGRADTQYF.

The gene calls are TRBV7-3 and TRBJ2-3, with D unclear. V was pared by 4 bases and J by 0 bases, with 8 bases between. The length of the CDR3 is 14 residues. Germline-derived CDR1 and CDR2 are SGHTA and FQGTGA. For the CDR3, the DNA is TGTGCCAGCAGCTATGACATCAGCACAGATACGCAGTATTTT. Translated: CASSYDISTDTQYF.

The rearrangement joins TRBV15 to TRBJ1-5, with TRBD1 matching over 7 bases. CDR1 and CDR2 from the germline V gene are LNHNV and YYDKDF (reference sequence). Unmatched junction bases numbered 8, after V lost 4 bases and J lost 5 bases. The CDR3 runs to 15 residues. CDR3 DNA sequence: TGTGCCACCAGCAAGGACAGGAGAAAAGATCAGCCCCAGCATTTT. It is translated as CATSKDRRKDQPQHF.

The CDR3 DNA follows: TGTGCCAGCAGCCCCGGACGGACACGGAACACCGGGGAGCTGTTTTTT. Translating it yields CASSPGRTRNTGELFF. The chain is built from TRBV5-4 and TRBJ2-2, with D tentatively TRBD1 (5 bases). The germline V and J ends were trimmed by 4 bases and 1 base, with 14 bases remaining between them. CDR3 length: 16 amino acids. Germline-derived CDR1 and CDR2 are SGHNT and YYREEE (reference sequence).

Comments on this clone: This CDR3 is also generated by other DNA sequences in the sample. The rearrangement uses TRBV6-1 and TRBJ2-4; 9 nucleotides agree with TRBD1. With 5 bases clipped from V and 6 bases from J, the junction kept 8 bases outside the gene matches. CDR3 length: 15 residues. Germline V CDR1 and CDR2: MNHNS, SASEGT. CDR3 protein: CASSTGTGLGNIQYF. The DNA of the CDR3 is TGTGCCAGCAGTACTGGGACAGGGTTAGGAAACATTCAGTACTTC.

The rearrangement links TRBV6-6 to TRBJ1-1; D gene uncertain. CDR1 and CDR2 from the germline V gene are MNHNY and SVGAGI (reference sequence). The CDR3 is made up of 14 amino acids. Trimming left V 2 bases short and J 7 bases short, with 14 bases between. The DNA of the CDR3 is TGTGCCAGCAGTTACGGGAGGGAATGGGGTGAAGCTTTCTTT. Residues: CASSYGREWGEAFF.

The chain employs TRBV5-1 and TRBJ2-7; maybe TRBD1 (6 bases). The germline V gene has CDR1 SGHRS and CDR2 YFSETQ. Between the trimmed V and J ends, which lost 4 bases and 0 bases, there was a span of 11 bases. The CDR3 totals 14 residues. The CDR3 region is CASSEWTASYEQYF. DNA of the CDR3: TGCGCCAGCAGCGAATGGACAGCCTCCTACGAGCAGTACTTC.

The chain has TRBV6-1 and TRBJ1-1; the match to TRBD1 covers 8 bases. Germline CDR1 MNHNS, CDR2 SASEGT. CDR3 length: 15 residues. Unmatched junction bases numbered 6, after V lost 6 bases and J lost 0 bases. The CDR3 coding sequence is TGTGCCAGCAGGGACGGACAGGGATTGAACACTGAAGCTTTCTTT. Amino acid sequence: CASRDGQGLNTEAFF.

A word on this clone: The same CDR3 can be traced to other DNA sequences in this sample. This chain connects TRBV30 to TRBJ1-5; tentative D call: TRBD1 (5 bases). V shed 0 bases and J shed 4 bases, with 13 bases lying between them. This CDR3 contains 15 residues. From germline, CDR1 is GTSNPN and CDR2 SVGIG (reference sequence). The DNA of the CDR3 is TGTGCCTGGAGTGTAGGAGGGGCTGGTAATCAGCCCCAGCATTTT. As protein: CAWSVGGAGNQPQHF.